Below, 3 T cell receptor beta chains from the same sample are listed, as sequenced in a study of control samples from healthy donors and cancer patients (dated by TCRdb to the early 2020s). Receptors were amplified or captured by the immunoSEQ multiplex PCR assay. Entries here come from immuneACCESS through TCRdb and include only in-frame sequences with V and J called. Some clones fail to appear in such tables; in the studies checked, an unresolved V gene covers under half of the shortfall, and the cause of the remainder is unknown. The sample table records about 230,000 clones; approximately 80% of these occur just once. The top ten clones comprise about an eighth of the sample. The sequencing input was PBMCs. These receptor sequences come from an older woman with lung cancer.

The chain joins TRBV2 to TRBJ2-5; D perhaps matches TRBD1 (6 bases). Germline-derived CDR1 and CDR2 are SNHLY and FYNNEI. The CDR3 is made up of 13 amino acids. With 6 bases removed from V and 4 bases from J, the gap between germline ends came to 12 bases. In DNA, the CDR3 is TGTGCCAGCAGCCAGGGGACCGGAGAGACCCAGTACTTC. Translated: CASSQGTGETQYF.

The chain employs TRBV27 and TRBJ2-3, with 14 bases aligning to TRBD2. The junction had 20 bases not matched to a gene; V was cut back by 8 bases and J by 1 base. CDR1 is MNHEY, CDR2 SMNVEV, per germline (reference sequence). CDR3 size: 21 residues. The CDR3 DNA reads as TGTGCCAGCCCCCACGGAATGGGACTAGCGGGAGCGCGGCTTGGCACAGATACGCAGTATTTT. It encodes CASPHGMGLAGARLGTDTQYF.

This chain uses TRBV6-1 with TRBJ2-7, with 8 bases identical to TRBD1. Germline trimming cut 0 bases from V and 4 bases from J; bases unmatched to any gene: 5. Germline V gives CDR1 MNHNS, CDR2 SASEGT. The CDR3 has 15 amino acids. CDR3 DNA: TGTGCCAGCAGTGAAGCAGGACAGGGCGTATACGAGCAGTACTTC. This encodes CASSEAGQGVYEQYF.